This T cell receptor beta chain was recovered during a study of neurological immune-mediated disorders. A single record per CDR3 protein comes from TCRdb applying MiXCR to the 5' RACE reads. The sample lists about 76,000 distinct CDR3 sequences; roughly 17% were seen once. Germline V gene lookup returns CDR1 ENHRY and CDR2 SYGVKD. This CDR3 has 16 residues. Trimming took off 0 bases at V and 6 bases at J, with 17 bases between the two ends. This clonotype appeared many times. Material: PBMCs. The origin of this receptor is a woman aged 40 to 50 in good health. This chain uses TRBV10-3 with TRBJ1-1, with a tentative D call TRBD1 (5 bases). The CDR3 bases are TGTGCCATCAGTGAGTCCTTTATGGTCAGGGACGCTGAAGCTTTCTTT. Residues: CAISESFMVRDAEAFF.